This TCR beta chain originates from a study of blood T cells in healthy people across ages. Isolation yielded PBMCs, at least 6.5 million per sample, in every case. Regarding the study as a whole: Both higher diversity and more naive CD4+ cells marked long-lived donors when set against aged donors.

Concerning this clonotype itself: The antigen is undetermined.

Sample-barcoded 5' priming and a J-beta primer mix drove a second PCR of roughly 6 to 12 cycles. A single record per CDR3 protein comes from TCRdb applying MiXCR to the 5' RACE reads. The sample carries around 1,700,000 distinct CDR3 sequences, about 28% recorded once. There are 16 residues in the CDR3. Germline loops: CDR1 SGHTA, CDR2 FQGNSA. The V gene lost 1 base and the J gene lost 9 bases, with 19 bases spanning the gap. The J gene is TRBJ2-1, the V gene TRBV7-2; D uncertain. Input material: blood. The source of this sequence is a woman in her thirties in good health. The CDR3 DNA sequence: TGTGCCAGCAGCTTAGGGTATTCCGGGTTAACGGGTGAGCAGTTCTTC. Its translation: CASSLGYSGLTGEQFF.